Below, one TCR beta chain is given with its context. How the authors handled the data: From reference gene primer amplification, estimates of nucleated cell counts were derived. Some clones are missing from TCRdb's copy, which holds only in-frame ones; the method was immunoSEQ multiplex PCR. V, J and clone size are taken as reported in that table, and D and trimming were inferred from the DNA itself. The sample lists under 300,000 clones; roughly 80% were seen once. This sample is part of a study of blood T cell repertoires in COVID-19. Study background: Samples taken during acute and convalescent COVID-19 were collected in the United States, Italy and Spain.

The CDR3 is 16 amino acids. Per the germline V gene, CDR1 is MGHRA and CDR2 is YSYEKL. V lost 1 base, J lost 3 bases, and 9 bases stayed unmatched. Recruited during active infection, patients (from Seattle) were subsequently followed longitudinally. V and J are TRBV4-1 and TRBJ2-7, with 7 bases lining up with TRBD2. This clonotype was sampled from a human donor with COVID-19, enrolled during active disease. The donor label of this sample is uncertain. Sample: peripheral blood. The CDR3 nucleotides are TGCGCCAGCAGCCAAGCTCTGGGAGGGACCCTCTACGAGCAGTACTTC. It is translated as CASSQALGGTLYEQYF.